The TCR beta chain under discussion was sequenced for a study of T cell responses to AZD1222 COVID-19 vaccine (dated by TCRdb to the early 2020s). In the study overall: TCR sequencing was performed for fewer than 250 trial participants, of whom 207 were given two doses of AZD1222 and approximately 25 were given two doses of MenACWY control vaccine. Trial participants were enrolled into age subgroups of 18-55, 56-69 and 70-plus years, which contained 148, 28 and 57 TCR-sequenced participants, respectively. Overall results and qualifications from the work: Spike-specific TCR breadth and depth rose significantly after two AZD1222 doses compared with day 0 and with MenACWY recipients. The vaccine-associated CD4 TCRs covered the entire spike protein, and the dominant responses fell in regions 160-218 and 743-854. In the small 56-69-year group, the increase in depth fell short of significance, most likely because of low power. Epitopes outside the regions mutated in the B.1.351 and B.1.1.7 variants were reportedly recognized by nearly half of the unique spike-specific TCRs. Conclusions about previously exposed vaccinees were limited because only a handful of AZD1222 recipients were SARS-CoV-2 seropositive at baseline. Participants were mostly white British, with more females than males. The authors suggested clonal diversity may have been underestimated. No day 14 peak-response samples were available, so repertoires were characterized only after the peak T cell response.

Sample time point, as interpreted from the label and publication: sample from adult after SARS-CoV-2 infection, after symptom onset. Two convalescent COVID-19 patients, sampled after symptom onset from adults with prior SARS-CoV-2 infection, were also TCR-sequenced for comparison. The CDR3 regions of human TCRbeta chains were analyzed by immunosequencing. In the authors' own workflow: Repertoire TCRs were checked for matches against a reference library of SARS-CoV-2-specific TCRs that had been generated using the MIRA antigen-specificity platform. Breadth was defined as the fraction of unique TCRs that were SARS-CoV-2-associated. Depth was defined as the fraction of total T cells that were SARS-CoV-2-associated. Using the MIRA data, each spike-specific TCR was assigned both to the spike region to which the TCR was reactive and to a CD4 or CD8 class. Log10-transformed breadth and depth values were compared by one-way ANOVA with Sidak's multiple comparisons tests. TCRdb obtained this table from immuneACCESS and retained in-frame rearrangements with V and J assigned. These tables miss some clones; where compared with another copy, unresolved V genes account for less than half of the shortfall, and the remainder is unexplained. Clonal size and the V and J genes are those of that table, whereas D and trimming came from the DNA. Here the sample has 130,000 to 150,000 clones; approximately 93% occur a single time. The leading ten clones occupy 9.5% to 15% of the sample.

CDR1 and CDR2 are drawn from the germline V gene: MGHRA, YSYEKL. The CDR3 spans 14 residues, from the cysteine through the phenylalanine. Only the CDR3 portion is preserved as DNA: 42 bases, with reading frame beginning at the first base. Trimmed from V: 2 bases; trimmed from J: 5 bases; junction bases lacking a gene match: 5. On this clone itself: Its recognized antigen is unknown. Base qualities are missing; no much larger clone stands one base away.

The source was peripheral blood, collected after recovery from COVID-19. The chain uses TRBV4-1 and TRBJ2-7; the central 8 bases match TRBD1. The TCR originated in an adult who had recovered from COVID-19. CDR3 reads: CASSQSDRVDEQYF. The nucleotides are TGCGCCAGCAGCCAATCGGACAGGGTAGACGAGCAGTACTTC.